This TCR beta chain was captured in a study of vaccination effects on CD4 cells after COVID-19. Study background: Everyone in the study got two shots of either the BNT162b2 or mRNA-1273 vaccine. Sampling of two convalescent patients took place 16 days and one week prior to vaccination.

In regard to this clone: Its antigen is unknown.

Within the ViraFEST assay, antigen-specific CD4+ T cells underwent expansion with viral peptide pools prior to sequencing. Following culture for approximately ten days, CD4+ T cells were isolated. Sometime from March through December 2020, the person acquired a SARS-CoV-2 infection that PCR confirmed. Cells had half their medium changed to IL-2 medium on days 3 and 7. Assay: immunoSEQ multiplex PCR; the TCRdb copy retains only in-frame clones and omits some. The sample includes 55,000 or so clones, 65% to 80% of them seen just once. This TCR derives from a human donor who had a prior SARS-CoV-2 infection. This specimen consisted of CD4+ T cells from PBMCs cultured with HIV peptides, obtained before COVID-19 vaccination. Subset specified: HIV-1 Nef peptide pool negative control/reference culture.

The CDR3 region has the DNA TGTGCCAGCAGCTTAGGTCGTCGGCAGACCCATAATTCACCCCTCCACTTT. Its protein is CASSLGRRQTHNSPLHF. The chain has TRBV11-2 and TRBJ1-6, with D unclear. The CDR3 length is 17 residues. Deletions cut 1 base from V and 5 bases from J, with 15 bases between. CDR1 and CDR2 (germline): SGHAT, FQNNGV.